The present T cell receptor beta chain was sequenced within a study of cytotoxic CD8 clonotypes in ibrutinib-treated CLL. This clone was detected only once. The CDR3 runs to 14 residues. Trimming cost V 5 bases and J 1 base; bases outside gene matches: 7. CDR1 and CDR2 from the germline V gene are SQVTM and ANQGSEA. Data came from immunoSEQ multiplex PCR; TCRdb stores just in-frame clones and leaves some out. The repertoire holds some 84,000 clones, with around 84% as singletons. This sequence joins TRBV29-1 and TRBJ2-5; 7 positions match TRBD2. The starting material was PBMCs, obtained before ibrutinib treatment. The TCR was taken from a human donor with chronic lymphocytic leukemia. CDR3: CSVSGTKTQETQYF. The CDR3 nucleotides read TGCAGCGTTTCAGGGACTAAGACCCAAGAGACCCAGTACTTC. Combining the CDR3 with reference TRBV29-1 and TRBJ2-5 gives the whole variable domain SAVISQKPSRDICQRGTSLTIQCQVDSQVTMMFWYRQQPGQSLTLIATANQGSEATYESGFVIDKFPISRPNLTFSTLTVSNMSPEDSSIYLCSVSGTKTQETQYFGPGTRLLVL.